Presented here are 4 T cell receptor beta chains from one specimen sequenced in a study of blood T cell repertoires in COVID-19. Libraries were prepared by immunoSEQ multiplex PCR; TCRdb keeps only in-frame clonotypes and omits some of them. There are around 240,000 clones in the sample; 85% to 90% occur only once, and 0.87% lies in the top ten. The specimen sequenced was PBMCs or T cells enriched from blood (not recorded which). These receptors all come from a man between 50 and 59 years old who had been exposed to COVID-19.

This rearrangement joins TRBV9 to TRBJ1-1; D not resolved. Germline loops: CDR1 SGDLS, CDR2 YYNGEE. CDR3 length: 15 residues. The V and J ends lost 2 bases and 0 bases respectively, with 11 bases between them. The CDR3 loop reads CASSVDFGMNTEAFF. CDR3 DNA sequence: TGTGCCAGCAGCGTTGATTTCGGGATGAACACTGAAGCTTTCTTT.

The rearrangement links TRBV5-6 to TRBJ1-5; TRBD1 might be the D (6 bases). The V end was cut by 5 bases, the J end by 3 bases, with 15 bases between. The V gene's germline CDR1 is SGHDT and CDR2 YYEEEE. The CDR3 extends over 15 amino acids. The CDR3 spells CASRQRRGINQPQHF. The CDR3 DNA reads as TGTGCCAGCAGACAACGCAGGGGAATCAATCAGCCCCAGCATTTT.

The chain joins TRBV29-1 to TRBJ1-2; D might be TRBD1 (6 bases). V lost 4 bases and J 4 bases, leaving 13 bases between the germline ends. CDR1 and CDR2 from the germline V gene are SQVTM and ANQGSEA. The CDR3 is 13 amino acids. CDR3 nucleotide sequence: TGCAGCGTTGCGGGACACATGGGCTATGGCTACACCTTC. It specifies CSVAGHMGYGYTF.

This chain connects TRBV6-2 or TRBV6-3 to TRBJ2-1; a weak D match, TRBD2 (5 bases). Looked up from germline, CDR1 is MNHEY and CDR2 is SVGEGT. CDR3 size: 15 residues. V shed 0 bases and J shed 4 bases, with 10 bases lying between them. The CDR3 reads CASSYSPGIYNEQFF. The DNA of the CDR3 is TGTGCCAGCAGTTACTCCCCGGGAATATACAATGAGCAGTTCTTC.